The rows below give T cell receptor beta chains drawn from one sample of a study of CD8 T cells in ankylosing spondylitis. TCRdb called the 5' RACE reads again in MiXCR, with one record for every CDR3 protein. Of about 800,000 distinct CDR3 sequences listed, about 12% are singletons. The sequenced material came from blood, either unsorted or a sorted T cell fraction (not recorded which). All receptors come from a male donor with ankylosing spondylitis. The CDR3 runs from the conserved cysteine through the conserved F or W. Each record gives: V gene, clone size, J gene, D gene, CDR3 protein, CDR3 DNA. The D gene is left open where the match is weak. Where a row states a size, it is once, few, many or the class of an expanded clone; other rows omit it.

>TRBV9|few|TRBJ2-1|TRBD2
CASSSQPGLGMGEQFF
TGTGCCAGCAGCTCTCAACCGGGACTAGGGATGGGTGAGCAGTTCTTC
>TRBV4-2|many|TRBJ2-3|TRBD2
CASSSTSGYTDTQYF
TGTGCCAGCAGCTCGACTAGCGGGTACACAGATACGCAGTATTTT
>TRBV7-9|many|TRBJ2-1|-
CASSSPSSEQFF
TGTGCCAGCAGCTCCCCATCTAGTGAGCAGTTCTTC
>TRBV6-1|many|TRBJ2-1|-
CASSEYGSSYNEQFF
TGTGCCAGCAGCGAATACGGGAGCTCCTACAATGAGCAGTTCTTC
>TRBV24-1|-|TRBJ2-5|TRBD2
CATGSVGLAEETQYF
TGTGCCACCGGATCTGTCGGACTAGCGGAAGAGACCCAGTACTTC
>TRBV6-2/TRBV6-3|few|TRBJ2-7|-
CASRDGAGEQYF
TGTGCCAGCAGGGACGGTGCCGGGGAGCAGTACTTC
>TRBV7-9|-|TRBJ1-4|-
CASSSPPAEPEKLFF
TGTGCCAGCAGCTCCCCGCCGGCAGAGCCCGAAAAACTGTTTTTT
>TRBV20-1|-|TRBJ2-7|TRBD1
CSAPRQGSMGEQYF
TGCAGTGCGCCCAGACAGGGTTCGATGGGCGAGCAGTACTTC
>TRBV12-3/TRBV12-4|-|TRBJ1-1|-
CASSPLASRTEAFF
TGTGCCAGCAGTCCCCTCGCCAGCCGCACTGAAGCTTTCTTT
>TRBV6-5|few|TRBJ2-7|TRBD1
CASSYSGQGAPYEQYF
TGTGCCAGCAGTTACTCCGGACAGGGGGCCCCCTACGAGCAGTACTTC
>TRBV7-9|-|TRBJ2-3|-
CASSRQGRAVDTQYF
TGTGCCAGCAGCAGGCAGGGACGTGCGGTCGATACGCAGTATTTT
>TRBV20-1|few|TRBJ2-7|TRBD2
CSAKPGSGGFYEQYF
TGCAGTGCTAAGCCAGGGAGCGGGGGATTTTACGAGCAGTACTTC
>TRBV6-1|-|TRBJ1-5|-
CASSQAGPQHF
TGTGCCAGCAGTCAAGCCGGGCCCCAGCATTTT
>TRBV10-3|few|TRBJ1-3|-
CASHRESSGNTIYF
TGTGCCTCGCACCGCGAGAGCTCTGGAAACACCATATATTTT
>TRBV20-1|many|TRBJ1-5|TRBD1
CSAGQGASQPQHF
TGCAGTGCCGGCCAGGGGGCAAGTCAGCCCCAGCATTTT
>TRBV25-1|many|TRBJ1-5|TRBD1
CASSESGTGRSQPQHF
TGTGCCAGCAGTGAATCCGGGACAGGGCGCTCTCAGCCCCAGCATTTT
>TRBV9|few|TRBJ2-7|TRBD1
CASSPGTGGEQYF
TGTGCCAGCAGTCCCGGGACAGGGGGCGAGCAGTACTTC
>TRBV4-1|-|TRBJ2-1|TRBD2
CASSHLGGEGPNEQFF
TGCGCCAGCAGCCACCTGGGGGGGGAGGGCCCCAATGAGCAGTTCTTC
>TRBV20-1|-|TRBJ2-5|-
CSARTVNKGSLETQYF
TGCAGTGCTAGGACGGTCAATAAAGGGAGTCTCGAGACCCAGTACTTC
>TRBV9|-|TRBJ2-1|-
CASSVAPTSIGANEQFF
TGTGCCAGCAGCGTAGCCCCTACTAGCATCGGGGCCAACGAGCAGTTCTTC
>TRBV9|-|TRBJ2-5|TRBD2
CASSGGGEGQTQYF
TGTGCCAGCAGCGGGGGGGGAGAGGGACAGACCCAGTACTTC
>TRBV9|-|TRBJ2-2|-
CASSTNRRNTGELFF
TGTGCCAGCAGTACGAACAGGAGGAACACCGGGGAGCTGTTTTTT
>TRBV11-2|-|TRBJ1-2|-
CASSFTGTASGYTF
TGTGCCAGCAGCTTTACCGGGACGGCATCGGGCTACACCTTC
>TRBV7-2|few|TRBJ1-1|-
CASSLFGRESEAFF
TGTGCCAGCAGCTTATTCGGCAGGGAGTCTGAAGCTTTCTTT
>TRBV12-3/TRBV12-4|many|TRBJ2-1|TRBD2
CASSSPGGSSYNEQFF
TGTGCCAGCAGTTCCCCAGGCGGGAGCTCCTACAATGAGCAGTTCTTC
>TRBV4-1|few|TRBJ2-7|TRBD2
CASSHDRTSGIYEQYF
TGCGCCAGCAGCCACGATAGGACTAGCGGGATCTACGAGCAGTACTTC
>TRBV20-1|-|TRBJ1-2|-
CSARVALVGGYTF
TGCAGTGCTAGAGTTGCTTTGGTGGGAGGCTACACCTTC
>TRBV7-2|many|TRBJ2-1|-
CASSLGGLPGEQFF
TGTGCCAGCAGCTTAGGGGGCCTCCCGGGGGAGCAGTTCTTC
>TRBV28|few|TRBJ2-5|-
CASEIQETQYF
TGTGCCAGCGAAATACAAGAGACCCAGTACTTC
>TRBV4-3|-|TRBJ2-1|TRBD2
CASSHRAGDWAYEQFF
TGCGCCAGCAGCCATCGGGCGGGAGATTGGGCCTATGAGCAGTTCTTC
>TRBV9|few|TRBJ1-3|-
CASSPRTVSSGNTIYF
TGTGCCAGCAGCCCCCGGACGGTTTCCTCTGGAAACACCATATATTTT
>TRBV20-1|many|TRBJ2-1|-
CSARTDNEQFF
TGCAGTGCCCGGACGGACAATGAGCAGTTCTTC
>TRBV10-3|-|TRBJ2-1|TRBD2
CAISERGGLAGTYNEQFF
TGTGCCATCAGTGAGAGAGGGGGGCTAGCGGGGACCTACAATGAGCAGTTCTTC
>TRBV6-1|many|TRBJ2-1|TRBD2
CASKPGLDYNEQFF
TGTGCCAGCAAACCGGGACTAGATTACAATGAGCAGTTCTTC
>TRBV9|-|TRBJ2-2|-
CASSERVTNTGELFF
TGTGCCAGCAGCGAGAGGGTCACGAACACCGGGGAGCTGTTTTTT
>TRBV6-1|many|TRBJ2-1|TRBD2
CASSRTSGSPDEQFF
TGTGCCAGCAGCCGGACTAGCGGGAGTCCGGATGAGCAGTTCTTC
>TRBV20-1|few|TRBJ2-7|TRBD1
CSASSTGTGASYEQYF
TGCAGTGCTAGTTCCACCGGGACAGGGGCATCCTACGAGCAGTACTTC
>TRBV24-1|many|TRBJ2-1|TRBD2
CATSAHSGIGNNEQFF
TGTGCCACCAGTGCCCACAGCGGGATTGGAAACAATGAGCAGTTCTTC
>TRBV20-1|many|TRBJ2-1|-
CSAAHGSLLRNEQFF
TGCAGTGCTGCCCACGGGAGTCTTCTGAGGAATGAGCAGTTCTTC
>TRBV7-2|once|TRBJ2-7|-
CASSLQTPYEQYF
TGTGCCAGCAGCTTACAAACGCCCTACGAGCAGTACTTC
>TRBV20-1|many|TRBJ2-7|-
CSARVPSGVEQYF
TGCAGTGCTAGAGTCCCTTCAGGGGTCGAGCAGTACTTC
>TRBV27|few|TRBJ1-2|-
CASSLTGRNYGYTF
TGTGCCAGCAGTTTGACCGGCAGAAACTATGGCTACACCTTC
>TRBV4-2|many|TRBJ1-1|TRBD1
CASSQRRQGNAEAFF
TGTGCCAGCAGCCAACGCCGACAGGGTAACGCTGAAGCTTTCTTT
>TRBV12-3/TRBV12-4|many|TRBJ2-1|TRBD2
CASILAGGRGEQFF
TGTGCCAGCATTTTAGCGGGAGGAAGGGGTGAGCAGTTCTTC
>TRBV28|-|TRBJ1-5|-
CASSDDANQPQHF
TGTGCCAGCTCGGACGACGCTAATCAGCCCCAGCATTTT